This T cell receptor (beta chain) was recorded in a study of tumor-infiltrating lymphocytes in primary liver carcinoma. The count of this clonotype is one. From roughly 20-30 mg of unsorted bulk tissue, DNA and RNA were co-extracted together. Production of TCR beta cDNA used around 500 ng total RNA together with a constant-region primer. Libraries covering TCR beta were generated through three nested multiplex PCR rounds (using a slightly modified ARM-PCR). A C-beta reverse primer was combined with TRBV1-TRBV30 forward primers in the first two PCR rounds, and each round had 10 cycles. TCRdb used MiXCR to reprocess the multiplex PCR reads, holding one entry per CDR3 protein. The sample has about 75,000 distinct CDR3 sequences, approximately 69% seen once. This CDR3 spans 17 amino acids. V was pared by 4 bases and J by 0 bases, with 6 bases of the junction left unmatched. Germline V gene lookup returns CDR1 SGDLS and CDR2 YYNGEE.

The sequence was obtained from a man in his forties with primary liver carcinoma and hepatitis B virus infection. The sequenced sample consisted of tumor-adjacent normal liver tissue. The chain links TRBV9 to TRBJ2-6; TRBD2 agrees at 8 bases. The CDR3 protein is CASSPLAATSGANVLTF. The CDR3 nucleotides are TGTGCCAGCAGCCCACTAGCGGCTACCTCTGGGGCCAACGTCCTGACTTTC. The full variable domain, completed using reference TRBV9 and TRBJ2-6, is DSGVTQTPKHLITATGQRVTLRCSPRSGDLSVYWYQQSLDQGLQFLIQYYNGEERAKGNILERFSAQQFPDLHSELNLSSLELGDSALYFCASSPLAATSGANVLTFGAGSRLTVL.